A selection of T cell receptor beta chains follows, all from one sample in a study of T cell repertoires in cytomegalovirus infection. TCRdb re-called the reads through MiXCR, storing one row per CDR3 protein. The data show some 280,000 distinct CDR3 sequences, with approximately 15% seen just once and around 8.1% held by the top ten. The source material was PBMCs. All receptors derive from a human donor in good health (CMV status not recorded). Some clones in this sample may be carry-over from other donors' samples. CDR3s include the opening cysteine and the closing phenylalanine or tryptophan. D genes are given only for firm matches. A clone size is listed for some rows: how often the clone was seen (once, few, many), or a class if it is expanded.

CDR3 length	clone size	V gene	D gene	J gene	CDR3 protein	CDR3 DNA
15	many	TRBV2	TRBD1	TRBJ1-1	CASRTDRVGNTEAFF	TGTGCCAGCAGGACCGACAGGGTTGGGAACACTGAAGCTTTCTTT
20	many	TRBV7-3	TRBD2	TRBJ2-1	CASSLDPLGTSGSSYNEQFF	TGTGCCAGCAGCTTAGATCCCCTCGGGACTAGCGGGAGCTCCTACAATGAGCAGTTCTTC
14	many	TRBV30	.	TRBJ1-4	CAWSESATNEKLFF	TGTGCCTGGAGTGAGAGCGCAACTAATGAAAAACTGTTTTTT
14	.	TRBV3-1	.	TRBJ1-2	CASSRNYRDYGYTF	TGTGCCAGCAGCCGGAATTACAGGGACTATGGCTACACCTTC
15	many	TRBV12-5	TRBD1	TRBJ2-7	CASGFARTGAYEQYF	TGTGCTAGTGGTTTCGCTCGGACAGGAGCCTACGAGCAGTACTTC
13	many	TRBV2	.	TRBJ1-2	CASMGRGFYGYTF	TGTGCCAGCATGGGCAGAGGGTTTTATGGCTACACCTTC
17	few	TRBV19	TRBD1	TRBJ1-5	CASSMLGRQGAGQPQHF	TGTGCCAGTAGTATGTTGGGGAGACAGGGGGCAGGTCAGCCCCAGCATTTT
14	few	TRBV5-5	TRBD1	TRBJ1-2	CASSSGQNDYGYTF	TGTGCCAGCAGCTCGGGACAGAACGACTATGGCTACACCTTC
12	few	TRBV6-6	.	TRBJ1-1	CASSYSGYEAFF	TGTGCCAGCAGTTACTCAGGGTACGAGGCTTTCTTT
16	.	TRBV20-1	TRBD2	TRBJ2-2	CSALTSGRRGSGELFF	TGCAGTGCATTGACTAGCGGGAGGAGAGGTTCCGGGGAGCTGTTTTTT
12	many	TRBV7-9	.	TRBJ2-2	CASSLDSGELFF	TGTGCCAGCAGCTTAGATTCCGGGGAGCTGTTTTTT
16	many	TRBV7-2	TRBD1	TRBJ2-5	CASSLTPGQIQETQYF	TGTGCCAGCAGCTTAACGCCGGGACAGATACAAGAGACCCAGTACTTC
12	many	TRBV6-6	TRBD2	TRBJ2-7	CASSYTSGERYF	TGTGCCAGCAGTTACACTAGCGGGGAGCGGTACTTC
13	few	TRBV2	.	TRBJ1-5	CATTRGVDQPQHF	TGTGCCACAACCCGGGGAGTCGATCAGCCCCAGCATTTT
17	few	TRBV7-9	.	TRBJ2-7	CASSSQGRGAKTYEQYF	TGTGCCAGCAGCTCACAAGGGCGAGGGGCCAAGACCTACGAGCAGTACTTC
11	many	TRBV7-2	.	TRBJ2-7	CASSDYYEQYF	TGTGCCAGCTCGGACTACTACGAGCAGTACTTC
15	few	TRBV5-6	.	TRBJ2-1	CASRFVGYGEHKQFF	TGTGCCAGCCGATTTGTGGGATACGGGGAACACAAGCAGTTCTTC
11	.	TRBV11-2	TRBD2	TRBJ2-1	CASSGGVEQFF	TGTGCCAGCAGCGGGGGGGTTGAGCAGTTCTTC
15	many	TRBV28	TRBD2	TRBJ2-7	CASSSGTRGGSEQYF	TGTGCCAGCAGTTCCGGGACTAGGGGAGGTTCCGAGCAGTACTTC
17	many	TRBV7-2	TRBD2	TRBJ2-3	CASSLFVAGAGADTQYF	TGTGCCAGCAGCCTATTCGTCGCGGGAGCGGGCGCAGATACGCAGTATTTT
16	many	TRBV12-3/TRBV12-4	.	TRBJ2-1	CASIPLGGGPYNEQFF	TGTGCCAGCATCCCCTTGGGGGGGGGGCCCTACAATGAGCAGTTCTTC
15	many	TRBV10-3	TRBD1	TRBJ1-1	CAISAKQGAHTEAFF	TGTGCCATCAGTGCGAAACAGGGGGCCCACACTGAAGCTTTCTTT
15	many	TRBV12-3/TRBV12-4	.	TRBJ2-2	CASSLRGLNTGELFF	TGTGCCAGCAGTTTAAGGGGCCTCAACACCGGGGAGCTGTTTTTT
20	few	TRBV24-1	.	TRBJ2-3	CATSDPPGPKVPHSTDTQYF	TGTGCCACCAGTGATCCTCCGGGACCGAAGGTACCCCATAGCACAGATACGCAGTATTTT
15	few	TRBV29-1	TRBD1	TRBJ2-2	CSVEEAGTGLGELFF	TGCAGCGTTGAAGAGGCCGGGACAGGGCTCGGGGAGCTGTTTTTT
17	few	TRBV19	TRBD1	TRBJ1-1	CASSTGTGGWGDTEAFF	TGTGCCAGTAGCACCGGGACAGGGGGCTGGGGGGACACTGAAGCTTTCTTT
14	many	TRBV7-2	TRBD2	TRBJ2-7	CASSWGGSAYEQYF	TGTGCCAGCAGCTGGGGCGGGAGTGCCTACGAGCAGTACTTC
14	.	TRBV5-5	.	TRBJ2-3	CASSLGTLRDTQYF	TGTGCCAGCAGCTTGGGTACCCTTCGGGATACGCAGTATTTT
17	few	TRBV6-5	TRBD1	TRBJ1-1	CASSYGRGQGVDTEAFF	TGTGCCAGCAGTTACGGCAGGGGGCAGGGTGTCGACACTGAAGCTTTCTTT
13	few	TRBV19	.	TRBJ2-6	CASKPQGTNVLTF	TGTGCCAGTAAACCACAGGGTACCAACGTCCTGACTTTC
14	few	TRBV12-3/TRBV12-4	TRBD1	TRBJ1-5	CASSPRGRDQPQHF	TGTGCCAGCAGCCCGAGGGGGCGGGACCAGCCCCAGCATTTT
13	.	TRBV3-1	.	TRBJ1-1	CASSRRRNTEAFF	TGTGCCAGCAGCCGCCGGAGGAACACTGAAGCTTTCTTT
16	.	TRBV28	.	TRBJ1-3	CASSPIWGASGNTIYF	TGTGCCAGCAGTCCCATTTGGGGTGCCTCTGGAAACACCATATATTTT
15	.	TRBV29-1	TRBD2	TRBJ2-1	CSVKGRTSAYNEQFF	TGCAGCGTTAAGGGGCGGACTAGCGCCTACAATGAGCAGTTCTTC
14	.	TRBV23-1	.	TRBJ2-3	CASSQVDEKGTQYF	TGCGCCAGCAGTCAAGTTGATGAGAAGGGGACGCAGTATTTT
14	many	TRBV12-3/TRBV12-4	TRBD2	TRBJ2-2	CATRSGTSTGELFF	TGTGCCACTCGATCCGGGACTAGCACCGGGGAGCTGTTTTTT
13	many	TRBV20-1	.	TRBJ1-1	CSARQGRGTEAFF	TGCAGTGCTAGGCAGGGTCGGGGCACTGAAGCTTTCTTT
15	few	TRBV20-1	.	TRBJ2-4	CSATPLTRDKNIQYF	TGCAGTGCTACCCCTCTCACTAGGGACAAAAACATTCAGTACTTC
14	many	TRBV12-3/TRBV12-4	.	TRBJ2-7	CASSFSPGSYEQYF	TGTGCCAGCAGTTTTTCTCCCGGGTCCTACGAGCAGTACTTC
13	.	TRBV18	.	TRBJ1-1	CASSRAEATEAFF	TGTGCCAGCTCCCGGGCGGAAGCCACTGAAGCTTTCTTT
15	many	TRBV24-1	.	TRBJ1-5	CATSGERQSNQPQHF	TGTGCCACCAGTGGCGAAAGACAGAGCAATCAGCCCCAGCATTTT
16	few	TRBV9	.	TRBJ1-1	CASSANPGLLNTEAFF	TGTGCCAGCAGCGCTAACCCGGGTCTTTTGAACACTGAAGCTTTCTTT
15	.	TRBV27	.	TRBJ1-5	CASKALKDGNQPQHF	TGTGCCAGCAAGGCCCTTAAAGATGGCAATCAGCCCCAGCATTTT
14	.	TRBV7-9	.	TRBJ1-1	CASKKTGGGTEAFF	TGTGCCAGCAAAAAGACAGGCGGAGGGACTGAAGCTTTCTTT
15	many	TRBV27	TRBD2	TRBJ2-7	CASSAGTSGTIEQYF	TGTGCCAGCAGTGCGGGGACTAGCGGGACAATCGAGCAGTACTTC
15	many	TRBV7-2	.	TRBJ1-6	CASSLGGQGISPLHF	TGTGCCAGCAGCTTAGGTGGCCAGGGGATTTCACCCCTCCACTTT
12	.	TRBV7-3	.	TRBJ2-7	CASSTAYYEQYF	TGTGCCAGCAGCACGGCCTACTACGAGCAGTACTTC
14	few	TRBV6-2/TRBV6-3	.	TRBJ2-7	CASIDSGTIYEQYF	TGTGCCAGCATCGATTCCGGGACGATCTACGAGCAGTACTTC
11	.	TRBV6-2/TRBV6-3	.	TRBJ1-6	CASSDGSPLHF	TGTGCCAGCAGTGACGGATCACCCCTCCACTTT
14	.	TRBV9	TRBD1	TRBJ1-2	CASSVWPQGQAVYF	TGTGCCAGCAGCGTATGGCCACAGGGACAGGCCGTCTACTTC
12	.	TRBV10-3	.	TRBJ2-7	CAISGGDYEQYF	TGTGCCATCAGTGGGGGGGACTACGAGCAGTACTTC